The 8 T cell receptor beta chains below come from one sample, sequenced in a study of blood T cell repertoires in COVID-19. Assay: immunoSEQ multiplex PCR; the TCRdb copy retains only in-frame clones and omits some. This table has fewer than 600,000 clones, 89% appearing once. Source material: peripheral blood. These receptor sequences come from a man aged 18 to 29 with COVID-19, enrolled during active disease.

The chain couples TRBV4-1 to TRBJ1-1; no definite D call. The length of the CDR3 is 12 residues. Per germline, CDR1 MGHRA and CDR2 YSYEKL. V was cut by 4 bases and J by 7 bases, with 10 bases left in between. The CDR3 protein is CASSPFGSEAFF. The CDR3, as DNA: TGCGCCAGCAGCCCCTTTGGTAGTGAAGCTTTCTTT.

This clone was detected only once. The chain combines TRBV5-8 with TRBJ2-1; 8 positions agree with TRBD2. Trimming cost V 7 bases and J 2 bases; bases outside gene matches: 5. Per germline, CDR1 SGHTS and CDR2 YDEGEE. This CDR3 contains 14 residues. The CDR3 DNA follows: TGTGCCAGCTCCCTCGGGGGGGCCTACAATGAGCAGTTCTTC. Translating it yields CASSLGGAYNEQFF.

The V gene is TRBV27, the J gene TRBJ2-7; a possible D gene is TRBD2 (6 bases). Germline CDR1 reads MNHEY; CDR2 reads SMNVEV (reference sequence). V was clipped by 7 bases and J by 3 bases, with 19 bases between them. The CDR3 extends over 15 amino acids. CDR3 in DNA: TGTGCCAGCACCGATCCTACCGGGGGTCTCTACGAGCAGTACTTC. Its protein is CASTDPTGGLYEQYF.

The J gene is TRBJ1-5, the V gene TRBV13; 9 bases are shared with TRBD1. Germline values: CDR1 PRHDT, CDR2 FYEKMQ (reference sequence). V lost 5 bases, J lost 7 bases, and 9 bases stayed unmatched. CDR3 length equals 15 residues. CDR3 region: CASSQGQGEEQPQHF. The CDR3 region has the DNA TGTGCCAGCAGCCAGGGACAGGGAGAGGAACAGCCCCAGCATTTT.

The CDR3 protein is CASTNREGNSPLHF. The DNA for the CDR3 is TGTGCCAGCACAAACAGGGAAGGAAATTCACCCCTCCACTTT. J is TRBJ1-6 and V is TRBV7-8; TRBD1 might be the D (6 bases). The germline V gene has CDR1 SGHVS and CDR2 FQNEAQ. Trimming left V 7 bases short and J 7 bases short, with 14 bases between. The CDR3 is 14 residues long.

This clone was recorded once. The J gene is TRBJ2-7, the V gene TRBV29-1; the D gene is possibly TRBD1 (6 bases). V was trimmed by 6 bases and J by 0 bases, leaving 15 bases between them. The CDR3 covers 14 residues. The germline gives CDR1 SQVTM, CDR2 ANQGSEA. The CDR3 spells CSVRARTDSYEQYF. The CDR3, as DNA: TGCAGCGTACGGGCCCGGACAGACTCCTACGAGCAGTACTTC.

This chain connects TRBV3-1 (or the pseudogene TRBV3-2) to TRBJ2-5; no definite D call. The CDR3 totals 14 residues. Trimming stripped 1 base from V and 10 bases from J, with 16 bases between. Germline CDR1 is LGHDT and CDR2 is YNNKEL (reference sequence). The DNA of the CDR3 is TGTGCCAGCAGCCAAGGAGTCGCTTCCGAGGTCCAGTACTTC. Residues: CASSQGVASEVQYF.

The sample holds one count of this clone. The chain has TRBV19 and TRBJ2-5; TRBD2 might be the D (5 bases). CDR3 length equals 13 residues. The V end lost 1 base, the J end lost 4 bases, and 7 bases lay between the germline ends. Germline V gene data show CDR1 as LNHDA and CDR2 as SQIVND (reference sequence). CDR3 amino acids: CASSIAAGETQYF. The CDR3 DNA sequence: TGTGCCAGTAGTATAGCCGCGGGAGAGACCCAGTACTTC.